The subject of this entry is one T cell receptor beta chain. Sequenced by immunoSEQ multiplex PCR; TCRdb stores in-frame clones only, minus some. The sample holds about 200,000 clones, 85% to 90% seen once. These data belong to a study of blood T cell repertoires in COVID-19. The J segment lost 7 bases and the V segment lost 6 bases, leaving 7 bases of the junction unmatched. CDR3 length equals 13 residues. Germline V gene lookup returns CDR1 SQVTM and CDR2 ANQGSEA. The chain combines TRBV29-1 with TRBJ2-7; 12 bases map to TRBD1. The clonotype comes from a woman in her 70s with acute or convalescent COVID-19. Sequences were obtained from peripheral blood. The CDR3 DNA reads as TGCAGCGTCTCCCGGGACAGGGGGCTAGAGCAGTACTTC. This encodes CSVSRDRGLEQYF.